This T cell receptor (beta chain) comes out of a study of PD-1 blockade in classical Hodgkin lymphoma. Overall study findings and caveats: What drove the repertoire differences, possibly disease activity or prior therapy, has not been defined.

Germline V lookup: CDR1 SEHNR, CDR2 FQNEAQ (reference sequence). The CDR3 extends over 14 amino acids. V was pared by 3 bases and J by 4 bases, with 2 bases of the junction left unmatched. This table comes from immunoSEQ multiplex PCR, and its TCRdb copy is limited to in-frame clones, with some not included. The sample holds tens of thousands of clones; 80% are singletons and the top ten take 3.1%. Comments on this clone: Its antigen is not known.

Time point specified: cycle 4 day 1 (C4D1), after 6 weeks of nivolumab. Patients all relapsed after autologous stem cell transplantation, and there was variation in brentuximab vedotin exposure. From thawed PBMCs, CD4+ T cells were purified using magnetic negative selection. This chain links TRBV7-9 with TRBJ2-2; 7 positions match TRBD1. Sequencing used CD4+ T cells from blood, obtained before the fourth cycle of nivolumab. The receptor comes from a human donor with classical Hodgkin lymphoma. The CDR3 sequence is CASSLRQGTGELFF. DNA of the CDR3: TGTGCCAGCAGCTTGCGACAGGGCACCGGGGAGCTGTTTTTT.